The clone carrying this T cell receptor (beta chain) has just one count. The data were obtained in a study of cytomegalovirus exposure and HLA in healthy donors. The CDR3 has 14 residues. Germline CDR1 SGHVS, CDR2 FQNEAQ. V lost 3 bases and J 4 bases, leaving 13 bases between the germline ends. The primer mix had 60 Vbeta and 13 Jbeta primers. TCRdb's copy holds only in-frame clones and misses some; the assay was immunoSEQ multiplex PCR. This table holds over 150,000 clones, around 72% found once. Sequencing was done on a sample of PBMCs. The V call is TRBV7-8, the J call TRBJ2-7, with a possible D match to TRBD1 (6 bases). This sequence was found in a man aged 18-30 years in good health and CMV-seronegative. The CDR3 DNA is TGTGCCAGCAGCTTCTACAGGGAAAGGTACGAGCAGTACTTC. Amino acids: CASSFYRERYEQYF.